This T cell receptor beta chain was sequenced during a study of CD8+ T cells in alopecia areata. Whole-study context: Tofacitinib ran for 6 to 18 months before 6 months off drug.

After isolation, RNA underwent reverse transcription to generate cDNA as the sequencing template. The assay was immunoSEQ multiplex PCR, and TCRdb's table has in-frame clones only and misses some. The sample includes approximately 66,000 clones, about three fifths seen only once; the top ten take approximately 15%. This CDR3 comprises 16 residues. V dropped 4 bases and J dropped 4; count of bases not matched to a gene: 11. Germline CDR1 and CDR2: SGHDT and YYEEEE. Findings and caveats of the study: Lesional scalp, notably in alopecia totalis/universalis, had clonality above that of normal scalp.

In regard to this clone: As yet, its antigen is unknown.

The receptor's source is a human donor with alopecia areata. The chain couples TRBV5-6 to TRBJ2-3; TRBD2 aligns across 8 bases. The sequencing used CD8+ T cells sorted from blood, collected at week 0. The CDR3: CASSEKAGAVSDTQYF. The CDR3 DNA follows: TGTGCCAGCAGCGAGAAAGCGGGAGCGGTTTCAGATACGCAGTATTTT.